These 27 T cell receptor beta chains were sequenced from one sample in a study of post-analysis software for immune sequencing data. Study-level points and caveats: TRBV segments more frequent in patients than in controls numbered several and included TRBV5-6, TRBV5-1 and TRBV20-1.

cDNA libraries for TCR beta contained unique molecular identifiers. TCRdb used MiXCR to reprocess the PCR reads, holding one entry per CDR3 protein. This sample has about 170,000 distinct CDR3 sequences; 25% to 35% occur once, and the top ten carry approximately 1.6%. These receptors are not linked to any known antigen. Sequenced sample: blood. These receptors originate from a girl between 10 and 17 years old with multiple sclerosis.

The chain couples TRBV6-6 to TRBJ2-7, with a tentative D call TRBD1 (6 bases). Germline V gives CDR1 MNHNY, CDR2 SVGAGI (reference sequence). The CDR3 is 13 residues long. V lost 6 bases and J lost 1, with 10 bases in between. Written as DNA, the CDR3 is TGTGCCAGCAGGTCCGGACAGTCCTACGAGCAGTACTTC. This encodes CASRSGQSYEQYF.

This clonotype was observed at least ten times. The V and J genes are TRBV29-1 and TRBJ1-1; D is ambiguous. Germline V CDR1 and CDR2: SQVTM, ANQGSEA. The CDR3 is 12 amino acids. V lost 7 bases to trimming and J lost 3 bases, with 12 bases between them. The CDR3 DNA is TGCAGCGCCCTCTGGGAGGACACTGAAGCTTTCTTT. Its translation is CSALWEDTEAFF. Together with reference TRBV29-1 and TRBJ1-1, the CDR3 gives the full variable domain: SAVISQKPSRDICQRGTSLTIQCQVDSQVTMMFWYRQQPGQSLTLIATANQGSEATYESGFVIDKFPISRPNLTFSTLTVSNMSPEDSSIYLCSALWEDTEAFFGQGTRLTVV.

The rearrangement joins TRBV7-2 to TRBJ2-3; the D gene is possibly TRBD2 (5 bases). Trimming took off 4 bases at V and 4 bases at J, with 12 bases between the two ends. The germline V gene has CDR1 SGHTA and CDR2 FQGNSA. CDR3 length: 14 residues. CDR3 DNA: TGTGCCAGCAGCTCACCGGACTTCGCAGATACGCAGTATTTT. Translating gives CASSSPDFADTQYF.

The V call is TRBV20-1, the J call TRBJ2-1, with D possibly being TRBD1 (6 bases). The V end lost 0 bases, the J end lost 5 bases, and 14 bases lay between the germline ends. CDR1 is DFQATT and CDR2 is SNEGSKA in the germline V gene (reference sequence). CDR3 length equals 15 residues. CDR3 DNA: TGCAGTGCTAGAGATCGGCAGGGGCCAAACAATGAGCAGTTCTTC. Residues: CSARDRQGPNNEQFF.

In its sample, this clonotype was seen a few times. This chain uses TRBV5-1 with TRBJ1-1; no reliable D call. Germline CDR1 is SGHRS and CDR2 is YFSETQ. The CDR3 is 17 amino acids. V was shortened by 0 bases and J by 0 bases, with 15 bases between the two germline ends. CDR3 in DNA: TGCGCCAGCAGCTTGGGGTTTCCTGCCGCCATGAACACTGAAGCTTTCTTT. Translating it yields CASSLGFPAAMNTEAFF.

This chain links TRBV4-1 with TRBJ2-1; D is undetermined. Germline-derived CDR1 and CDR2 are MGHRA and YSYEKL. The CDR3 runs to 13 residues. V was shortened by 4 bases and J by 7 bases, with 11 bases between the two germline ends. Written as DNA, the CDR3 is TGCGCCAGCAGCCCTAGGGCTAGGAATGAGCAGTTCTTC. It yields the protein CASSPRARNEQFF.

The V call is TRBV7-9, the J call TRBJ2-7; no firm D call. Germline V lookup: CDR1 SEHNR, CDR2 FQNEAQ (reference sequence). The CDR3 loop spans 16 amino acids. The V gene lost 5 bases and the J gene lost 2 bases, with 19 bases spanning the gap. The CDR3 DNA sequence: TGTGCCAGCAGCCCTGCCTTTGCGAATGAAGCCTACGAGCAGTACTTC. Residues: CASSPAFANEAYEQYF.

About this clonotype: With a much larger clone just one base away, this may be a read error. This chain connects TRBV29-1 to TRBJ1-1; D gene unclear. This CDR3 has 12 amino acids. Trimming stripped 7 bases from V and 2 bases from J, with 11 bases between. Germline V gene data show CDR1 as SQVTM and CDR2 as ANQGSEA. CDR3 sequence reads: CSGEGFNTEAFF. CDR3 nucleotides: TGCAGCGGAGAGGGATTCAACACTGAAGCTTTCTTT.

V and J are TRBV14 and TRBJ1-2, with D perhaps matching TRBD1 (5 bases). The CDR3 sequence is 17 residues long. The ends were cut back, 1 base at V and 1 base at J, with 16 bases in the middle. CDR1 and CDR2 from the germline V gene are SGHDN and FVKESK. The CDR3 nucleotides are TGTGCCAGCAGCCAAGCGGTAGGGACTGCCATTAACTATGGCTACACCTTC. Protein: CASSQAVGTAINYGYTF.

The chain recombines TRBV10-3 with TRBJ2-7; D may be TRBD2 (6 bases). Germline CDR1 is ENHRY and CDR2 is SYGVKD. V was cut by 6 bases and J by 4 bases, with 13 bases left in between. The CDR3 has 13 residues. The CDR3 loop reads CAISLAEEYEQYF. CDR3 DNA: TGTGCCATCAGCTTAGCGGAGGAATACGAGCAGTACTTC.

The chain joins TRBV2 to TRBJ2-5; a possible D gene is TRBD2 (6 bases). Trimming left V 6 bases short and J 4 bases short, with 12 bases between. Germline V gene sequence: CDR1 SNHLY, CDR2 FYNNEI. This CDR3 is built from 13 residues. Here the CDR3 DNA reads TGTGCCAGCAGGATGACCGGGAGAGAGACCCAGTACTTC. The encoded protein is CASRMTGRETQYF.

This clonotype was recorded at least ten times. The chain couples TRBV5-1 to TRBJ2-7; 9 nucleotides agree with TRBD1. This CDR3 comprises 14 residues. Trimming took 4 bases from V and 7 from J; bases not matched to a gene: 9. Germline CDR1 and CDR2: SGHRS and YFSETQ. CDR3 amino acids: CASSPGQGSLEQYF. CDR3 sequence (DNA): TGCGCCAGCAGCCCGGGACAGGGATCGTTGGAGCAGTACTTC.

This clonotype was counted at least ten times. The chain recombines TRBV29-1 with TRBJ2-7; 7 positions agree with TRBD2. The germline V gene has CDR1 SQVTM and CDR2 ANQGSEA. J was trimmed by 5 bases and V by 1 base; bases with no gene match: 14. The CDR3 spans 16 residues. The CDR3 protein is CSVEGVSGGRIHEQYF. CDR3 in DNA: TGCAGCGTTGAAGGCGTGTCGGGCGGGAGAATCCACGAGCAGTACTTC.

V is TRBV7-2 and J is TRBJ2-3; 7 bases match TRBD2. The ends lost 5 bases at V and 0 bases at J; junction bases unmatched: 14. The CDR3 has 18 residues. Germline V CDR1 and CDR2: SGHTA, FQGNSA. The CDR3 region is CASSLAGGRGSSTDTQYF. CDR3 DNA: TGTGCCAGCAGCCTCGCCGGTGGGAGGGGCTCTAGCACAGATACGCAGTATTTT. The full variable domain, completed using reference TRBV7-2 and TRBJ2-3, is GAGVSQSPSNKVTEKGKDVELRCDPISGHTALYWYRQSLGQGLEFLIYFQGNSAPDKSGLPSDRFSAERTGGSVSTLTIQRTQQEDSAVYLCASSLAGGRGSSTDTQYFGPGTRLTVL.

There are many counts of this clonotype. The chain is built from TRBV27 and TRBJ2-1; 9 nucleotides match TRBD2. Germline assignment: CDR1 MNHEY and CDR2 SMNVEV (reference sequence). The V gene end was trimmed by 1 base and the J gene end by 5 bases; junction bases not matched to a gene: 3. This CDR3 is built from 15 residues. CDR3: CASSLFSSGDNEQFF. Here the CDR3 DNA reads TGTGCCAGCAGTTTATTTTCTAGCGGGGACAATGAGCAGTTCTTC.

This clonotype was seen repeatedly, ten times or more. V and J are TRBV10-3 and TRBJ2-5, with D possibly being TRBD2 (5 bases). The V end lost 6 bases, the J end lost 0 bases, and 5 bases lay between the germline ends. CDR1 is ENHRY, CDR2 SYGVKD, per germline. This CDR3 is 12 amino acids long. CDR3 bases: TGTGCCATCAGGAGGGACCAAGAGACCCAGTACTTC. It yields the protein CAIRRDQETQYF.

This clonotype was counted between two and nine times. The CDR3 nucleotides read TGTGCCTGGAGTGTACCCATCTCGTCCGGGACTAGCGAGTTCTTC. Its protein is CAWSVPISSGTSEFF. The V and J genes are TRBV30 and TRBJ2-1; the match to TRBD2 covers 10 bases. CDR3 length: 15 amino acids. Per the germline V gene, CDR1 is GTSNPN and CDR2 is SVGIG (reference sequence). J gave up 14 bases and V 0 bases, and 13 bases lay outside the gene matches.

This clonotype showed up many times. V and J are TRBV4-1 and TRBJ2-7; the match to TRBD2 covers 12 bases. CDR3 size: 17 residues. The J segment lost 4 bases and the V segment lost 1 base, leaving 8 bases of the junction unmatched. Germline V gene sequence: CDR1 MGHRA, CDR2 YSYEKL. As DNA, the CDR3 is TGCGCCAGCAGCCAAGTACGACTAGCGGGAGATCTTTACGAGCAGTACTTC. It specifies CASSQVRLAGDLYEQYF.

J is TRBJ1-2 and V is TRBV7-9, with a possible D match to TRBD1 (6 bases). Between the trimmed V and J ends, which lost 1 base and 0 bases, there was a span of 12 bases. The CDR3 runs to 16 residues. CDR1 SEHNR and CDR2 FQNEAQ come from the germline V gene (reference sequence). The CDR3: CASSLELGDTNYGYTF. The DNA for the CDR3 is TGTGCCAGCAGCTTAGAACTGGGGGACACTAACTATGGCTACACCTTC.

V is TRBV12-3 or TRBV12-4 and J is TRBJ2-2, with unresolved D. V shed 6 bases and J shed 6 bases, with 20 bases lying between them. The CDR3 is 16 amino acids. CDR3 in DNA: TGTGCCAGCAGCCAAAACCGGGTTGGGTGGTCCGGGGAGCTGTTTTTT. Translating gives CASSQNRVGWSGELFF.

This clonotype occurred a few times. The V and J genes are TRBV5-4 and TRBJ2-3, with D possibly TRBD2 on 6 matching bases. In germline, CDR1 is SGHNT, CDR2 YYREEE (reference sequence). V lost 1 base to trimming and J lost 2 bases, with 11 bases between them. The CDR3 runs to 15 residues. CDR3 in amino acids: CASSLKEGPTDTQYF. The DNA for the CDR3 is TGTGCCAGCAGCTTGAAGGAGGGTCCCACAGATACGCAGTATTTT.

The chain carries TRBV29-1 and TRBJ1-5; tentative D call: TRBD1 (5 bases). CDR3 length: 13 amino acids. Germline V CDR1 and CDR2: SQVTM, ANQGSEA. V dropped 4 bases and J dropped 4 bases, with 11 bases sitting between them. The CDR3 is CSVGPGLNQPQHF. The CDR3 DNA follows: TGCAGCGTTGGCCCAGGGTTAAATCAGCCCCAGCATTTT. Full variable domain (missing parts from reference TRBV29-1 and TRBJ1-5): SAVISQKPSRDICQRGTSLTIQCQVDSQVTMMFWYRQQPGQSLTLIATANQGSEATYESGFVIDKFPISRPNLTFSTLTVSNMSPEDSSIYLCSVGPGLNQPQHFGDGTRLSIL.

The CDR3 loop reads CASSPTGQAQRETQYF. The CDR3 bases are TGTGCCAGCTCACCCACAGGGCAGGCCCAACGGGAGACCCAGTACTTC. The J gene is TRBJ2-5, the V gene TRBV18, with D possibly matching TRBD1 (6 bases). V shed 3 bases and J shed 5 bases, with 19 bases lying between them. Germline CDR1 KGHSH, CDR2 LQKENI. The CDR3 covers 16 residues. Full variable domain (missing parts from reference TRBV18 and TRBJ2-5): NAGVMQNPRHLVRRRGQEARLRCSPMKGHSHVYWYRQLPEEGLKFMVYLQKENIIDESGMPKERFSAEFPKEGPSILRIQQVVRGDSAAYFCASSPTGQAQRETQYFGPGTRLLVL.

This clonotype was counted many times. The chain joins TRBV9 to TRBJ2-7; the D gene could be TRBD1 or TRBD2 (5 bases each). The germline V gene has CDR1 SGDLS and CDR2 YYNGEE. The CDR3 totals 14 residues. Between the trimmed V and J ends, which lost 4 bases and 1 base, there was a span of 12 bases. As DNA, the CDR3 is TGTGCCAGCAGCCCGGGACCGGGATCCTACGAGCAGTACTTC. Protein product: CASSPGPGSYEQYF.

This clonotype was observed a few times. V gene TRBV7-9 combines with J gene TRBJ2-1; D remains unclear. This CDR3 region has 16 residues. Germline V gives CDR1 SEHNR, CDR2 FQNEAQ (reference sequence). Trimming shortened V by 5 bases and J by 3 bases, and 17 bases separated the two germline ends. This CDR3 is CASSITKGEDYNEQFF. The CDR3, as DNA: TGTGCCAGCAGCATCACAAAGGGCGAGGACTACAATGAGCAGTTCTTC.

The rearrangement joins TRBV28 to TRBJ1-6; D is unresolved. Germline V gives CDR1 MDHEN, CDR2 SYDVKM. This CDR3 has 11 amino acids. V gave up 3 bases and J gave up 9 bases, with 3 bases separating them. CDR3 residues: CASSFSSPLHF. Here the CDR3 DNA reads TGTGCCAGCAGTTTTAGTTCACCCCTCCACTTT.

This clonotype was seen a few times. The chain recombines TRBV4-2 with TRBJ2-2, with D perhaps TRBD2 (7 bases). V gave up 1 base and J gave up 2 bases, with 14 bases separating them. From germline, CDR1 is LGHNA and CDR2 YNFKEQ. This CDR3 comprises 17 residues. CDR3 amino acids: CASSQARGGPNTGELFF. In nucleotides, the CDR3 is TGTGCCAGCAGCCAAGCAAGGGGGGGGCCAAACACCGGGGAGCTGTTTTTT.